This TCR beta chain stems from a study of T cell responses to AZD1222 COVID-19 vaccine. Study overall: Pooling covered second doses at about 4 or about 12 weeks. Study-level findings and limits: The repertoires were collected only after the peak T cell response. White British donors predominated, females outnumbered males, and clonal diversity was possibly underestimated.

Profiling relied on immunoSEQ multiplex PCR, and the TCRdb table lists in-frame clones only, not all of them. The sample includes more than 80,000 clones, about nine tenths of them seen just once. In the case of this clone: Antigen: not known.

Germline CDR1 and CDR2: SGHDN and FVKESK. This CDR3 has 15 residues. Trimming shortened V by 4 bases and J by 10 bases, and 17 bases separated the two germline ends. This TCR was recovered from an adult in good health. The V call is TRBV14, the J call TRBJ1-6, with D possibly matching TRBD1 (6 bases). The input for sequencing was peripheral blood, taken on day 0 of AZD1222 vaccination. The CDR3 region has the DNA TGTGCCAGCAGCCGAGCGGGACATTTGGGCTCACCCCTCCACTTT. It encodes CASSRAGHLGSPLHF.